The 32 T cell receptor beta chains reported below all come from one sample, sequenced in a study of cytomegalovirus exposure and HLA in healthy donors. The PCR was carried out with 60 Vbeta primers and 13 Jbeta primers. Profiling relied on immunoSEQ multiplex PCR, and the TCRdb table lists in-frame clones only, not all of them. This sample has some 170,000 clones; 60% to 80% occur once, and the top ten carry 5% to 7%. Sequencing used PBMCs. The receptors were gathered from a middle-aged man in good health and CMV-seropositive.

The chain carries TRBV5-5 and TRBJ2-3; TRBD2 matches at 10 bases. The CDR3 totals 18 residues. V lost 0 bases to trimming and J lost 4 bases; unmatched junction nucleotides: 11. Germline V lookup: CDR1 SGHKS, CDR2 YYEKEE (reference sequence). For the CDR3, the DNA is TGTGCCAGCAGCTTGGGAAGCGGGAGGGCCGGAGTGCCAGATACGCAGTATTTT. Residues: CASSLGSGRAGVPDTQYF. Together with reference TRBV5-5 and TRBJ2-3, the CDR3 gives the full variable domain: DAGVTQSPTHLIKTRGQQVTLRCSPISGHKSVSWYQQVLGQGPQFIFQYYEKEERGRGNFPDRFSARQFPNYSSELNVNALLLGDSALYLCASSLGSGRAGVPDTQYFGPGTRLTVL.

This chain links TRBV11-2 with TRBJ2-7; the match to TRBD2 covers 7 bases. The junction had 21 bases not matched to a gene; V was cut back by 8 bases and J by 8 bases. CDR1 and CDR2 from the germline V gene are SGHAT and FQNNGV. The CDR3 loop spans 16 amino acids. Written as DNA, the CDR3 is TGTGCCAGCCAATCGAGGGATGGGGGAGGGATATACCAGCAGTACTTC. It specifies CASQSRDGGGIYQQYF.

This chain uses TRBV27 with TRBJ2-1; the match to TRBD2 covers 9 bases. CDR3 length: 16 amino acids. Trimming took 5 bases from V and 4 from J; bases not matched to a gene: 9. Germline values: CDR1 MNHEY, CDR2 SMNVEV (reference sequence). Written as DNA, the CDR3 is TGTGCCAGCAGTAGGACTAGCGTCACCGATTACAATGAGCAGTTCTTC. Protein product: CASSRTSVTDYNEQFF.

This rearrangement joins TRBV7-2 to TRBJ2-3; D uncertain. The germline V and J ends were trimmed by 4 bases and 8 bases, with 7 bases remaining between them. Germline V lookup: CDR1 SGHTA, CDR2 FQGNSA. This CDR3 is 11 amino acids long. The CDR3 protein is CASSSVPTQYF. For the CDR3, the DNA is TGTGCCAGCAGCTCGGTCCCTACGCAGTATTTT.

The V and J genes are TRBV7-9 and TRBJ2-1, with 11 bases fitting TRBD2. Germline assignment: CDR1 SEHNR and CDR2 FQNEAQ (reference sequence). V lost 5 bases to trimming and J lost 3 bases; unmatched junction nucleotides: 3. There are 15 residues in the CDR3. CDR3 nucleotide sequence: TGTGCCAGCAGCGTCACTAGCGGGAGCTACAATGAGCAGTTCTTC. Translation: CASSVTSGSYNEQFF. Full variable domain (outside the CDR3, taken from reference TRBV7-9 and TRBJ2-1): DTGVSQNPRHKITKRGQNVTFRCDPISEHNRLYWYRQTLGQGPEFLTYFQNEAQLEKSRLLSDRFSAERPKGSFSTLEIQRTEQGDSAMYLCASSVTSGSYNEQFFGPGTRLTVL.

This clone was detected a few times. The chain carries TRBV2 and TRBJ1-1; D not certain. V shed 6 bases and J shed 0 bases, with 8 bases lying between them. The germline CDR1 and CDR2 sequences are SNHLY and FYNNEI. CDR3 length: 13 amino acids. The CDR3 coding sequence is TGTGCCAGCAGCGACGGGTTGAACACTGAAGCTTTCTTT. Translating gives CASSDGLNTEAFF.

The chain is built from TRBV2 and TRBJ2-5; 9 bases align to TRBD2. V lost 5 bases to trimming and J lost 3 bases; unmatched junction nucleotides: 4. CDR3 size: 14 residues. Germline V gene lookup returns CDR1 SNHLY and CDR2 FYNNEI. CDR3 sequence (DNA): TGTGCCAGCAGTACCATAGCGGGAGAAGAGACCCAGTACTTC. This gives the protein CASSTIAGEETQYF.

This clone was detected a few times. V gene TRBV19 combines with J gene TRBJ1-1, with D possibly matching TRBD1 (6 bases). Germline V gene data show CDR1 as LNHDA and CDR2 as SQIVND (reference sequence). This CDR3 has 14 residues. Trimming took 7 bases from V and 4 from J, leaving 16 bases between them. The CDR3 reads CASNRASRGTEAFF. In DNA, the CDR3 is TGTGCCAGTAACAGAGCGAGCAGGGGCACTGAAGCTTTCTTT.

The CDR3 region is CASSPPGQGTYEQYF. DNA for the CDR3: TGTGCCAGCTCACCACCGGGACAGGGAACTTACGAGCAGTACTTC. The gene calls are TRBV18 and TRBJ2-7; TRBD1 matches at 9 bases. The CDR3 runs to 15 residues. With 0 bases clipped from V and 4 bases from J, the junction kept 4 bases outside the gene matches. CDR1 and CDR2 (germline): KGHSH, LQKENI.

The chain couples TRBV27 to TRBJ2-3, with 9 positions matching TRBD2. The CDR3 length is 17 residues. The junction had 9 bases not matched to a gene; V was cut back by 5 bases and J by 0 bases. Per the germline V gene, CDR1 is MNHEY and CDR2 is SMNVEV (reference sequence). The CDR3 DNA reads as TGTGCCAGCAGTCCGGGTCGACTAGCGGCGAGCACAGATACGCAGTATTTT. Translating it yields CASSPGRLAASTDTQYF.

This clone was seen more than once but under ten times. The CDR3 region is CASRNLATDTQYF. CDR3 sequence (DNA): TGTGCCAGCAGAAACCTAGCCACAGATACGCAGTATTTT. The chain joins TRBV2 to TRBJ2-3; possibly TRBD2 for D (5 bases). In germline, CDR1 is SNHLY, CDR2 FYNNEI. The CDR3 consists of 13 residues. The ends were cut back, 6 bases at V and 2 bases at J, with 9 bases in the middle.

The chain employs TRBV19 and TRBJ2-5; 12 nucleotides agree with TRBD1. The J call may not be correct, given that the DNA end is closer to TRBJ2-7. Germline CDR1 reads LNHDA; CDR2 reads SQIVND (reference sequence). The CDR3 contains 16 residues. The CDR3 nucleotides are TGTGCCAGTAGTGTGGAAACCGGGACAGGGGGCCACGAGCAGTACTTC. Protein: CASSVETGTGGHEQYF.

This chain connects TRBV6-5 to TRBJ2-5; 8 bases match TRBD2. V lost 10 bases and J lost 5; bases outside the gene matches: 9. The CDR3 is 13 amino acids. CDR1 and CDR2 (germline): MNHEY, SVGAGI. The CDR3 nucleotides read TGTGCCATCACCCCCGCGGGAGGCGAGACCCAGTACTTC. Protein sequence: CAITPAGGETQYF.

This clone was recorded once. V gene TRBV7-8 combines with J gene TRBJ2-7; the D gene is possibly TRBD1 (6 bases). With 5 bases removed from V and 2 bases from J, the gap between germline ends came to 16 bases. Germline V CDR1 and CDR2: SGHVS, FQNEAQ. The CDR3 has 15 amino acids. The CDR3 coding sequence is TGTGCCAGCAGCCCCCTAGCAGGGGCGGCCTACGAGCAGTACTTC. Protein: CASSPLAGAAYEQYF.

A few counts support this clone. The chain recombines TRBV9 with TRBJ2-7; D is undetermined. This CDR3 is built from 12 residues. The V and J ends lost 3 bases and 0 bases respectively, with 4 bases between them. In germline, CDR1 is SGDLS, CDR2 YYNGEE. CDR3 nucleotides: TGTGCCAGCAGCGATAGCTCCTACGAGCAGTACTTC. Its translation: CASSDSSYEQYF.

V gene TRBV4-1 combines with J gene TRBJ2-1; possible D gene TRBD2, 5 bases. CDR3 length: 15 amino acids. Germline CDR1 and CDR2: MGHRA and YSYEKL. V shed 2 bases and J shed 0 bases, with 8 bases lying between them. CDR3 coding DNA: TGCGCCAGCAGCCAAAGCGGAGACTCCTACAATGAGCAGTTCTTC. It is translated as CASSQSGDSYNEQFF.

The CDR3 here is CASSFEGVGTDTQYF. The DNA for the CDR3 is TGCGCCAGCAGCTTCGAGGGAGTGGGAACAGATACGCAGTATTTT. This rearrangement joins TRBV5-1 to TRBJ2-3, with a weak D call TRBD2 (5 bases). Trimming took 2 bases from V and 3 from J, leaving 13 bases between them. The germline gives CDR1 SGHRS, CDR2 YFSETQ. This CDR3 comprises 15 residues. Combining the CDR3 with reference TRBV5-1 and TRBJ2-3 gives the whole variable domain KAGVTQTPRYLIKTRGQQVTLSCSPISGHRSVSWYQQTPGQGLQFLFEYFSETQRNKGNFPGRFSGRQFSNSRSEMNVSTLELGDSALYLCASSFEGVGTDTQYFGPGTRLTVL.

The CDR3 protein is CASSPSETGGAEAFF. CDR3 bases: TGTGCCAGCTCACCAAGCGAAACAGGGGGCGCTGAAGCTTTCTTT. The chain combines TRBV18 with TRBJ1-1; TRBD1 matches 9 bases. CDR1 and CDR2 (germline): KGHSH, LQKENI. Losses at the gene ends were 2 bases for V and 6 bases for J; bases not matched to a gene: 7. The CDR3 is made up of 15 amino acids.

For this clone: One junction end disagrees with the germline gene, perhaps due to a read error. The chain links TRBV5-4 to TRBJ2-6; D is possibly TRBD2 (6 bases). The CDR3 consists of 17 residues. Germline V gene data show CDR1 as SGHNT and CDR2 as YYREEE (reference sequence). This CDR3 reads CASSLGRGGAGANGLTF. The CDR3 DNA sequence: TGTGCCAGCAGCTTGGGGCGTGGCGGGGCTGGGGCCAACGGCCTGACTTTC. Full variable domain (remainder filled in from reference TRBV5-4 and TRBJ2-6): ETGVTQSPTHLIKTRGQQVTLRCSSQSGHNTVSWYQQALGQGPQFIFQYYREEENGRGNFPPRFSGLQFPNYSSELNVNALELDDSALYLCASSLGRGGAGANGLTFGAGSRLTVL.

The chain couples TRBV28 to TRBJ2-5; 8 nucleotides match TRBD1. The CDR3 loop spans 18 amino acids. Per the germline V gene, CDR1 is MDHEN and CDR2 is SYDVKM. After removal of 6 bases from V and 1 base from J, the junction contained 16 bases not matched to a gene. The CDR3 loop reads CASRHKVVGTGSQETQYF. CDR3 nucleotides: TGTGCCAGCAGACACAAGGTCGTAGGGACAGGTTCCCAAGAGACCCAGTACTTC.

The CDR3: CASSVGGGNFGNEQFF. The DNA for the CDR3 is TGTGCCAGCAGCGTAGGTGGCGGGAATTTTGGGAATGAGCAGTTCTTC. The rearrangement links TRBV9 to TRBJ2-1; a weak D match, TRBD2 (6 bases). Looked up from germline, CDR1 is SGDLS and CDR2 is YYNGEE. This CDR3 is built from 16 residues. With 0 bases removed from V and 7 bases from J, the gap between germline ends came to 17 bases.

This sequence joins TRBV28 and TRBJ2-7; TRBD1 matches 7 bases. The CDR3 sequence is 13 residues long. Trimming took 5 bases from V and 7 from J; bases not matched to a gene: 8. Germline CDR1 reads MDHEN; CDR2 reads SYDVKM. CDR3 region: CASSRPQGSEQYF. The CDR3 DNA follows: TGTGCCAGCAGTCGGCCACAGGGGTCGGAGCAGTACTTC.

The chain uses TRBV5-5 and TRBJ2-3, with a possible D match to TRBD1 (5 bases). V was shortened by 0 bases and J by 3 bases, with 8 bases between the two germline ends. The germline V gene has CDR1 SGHKS and CDR2 YYEKEE (reference sequence). The length of the CDR3 is 14 residues. CDR3 DNA sequence: TGTGCCAGCAGCTTGGGACAGAGAACAGATACGCAGTATTTT. This gives the protein CASSLGQRTDTQYF.

The sample holds one count of this clone. One end of the junction fails to match germline, which may point to a read error. This chain joins TRBV7-7 and TRBJ2-2; D remains ambiguous. The CDR3 loop spans 16 amino acids. Germline V gene lookup returns CDR1 SSHAT and CDR2 FNYEAQ (reference sequence). Here the CDR3 DNA reads TGTGCTAGCAGCCCCACGCGTGGGCCGAACACCGGGGAGCTGTTTTTT. It specifies CASSPTRGPNTGELFF.

J is TRBJ1-2 and V is TRBV27; D is perhaps TRBD1 (6 bases). The germline CDR1 and CDR2 sequences are MNHEY and SMNVEV (reference sequence). The V end lost 5 bases, the J end lost 4 bases, and 20 bases lay between the germline ends. The CDR3 runs to 16 residues. Here the CDR3 DNA reads TGTGCCAGCAGTAACACAGGGTTGGGGCGCGGCTATGGCTACACCTTC. This sequence encodes CASSNTGLGRGYGYTF.

Here the CDR3 DNA reads TGTGCCAGCAGTGTTTCGGCAGGGAGCACAGATACGCAGTATTTT. Encoded protein: CASSVSAGSTDTQYF. The J gene is TRBJ2-3, the V gene TRBV2; weak D call: TRBD1 (5 bases). Germline V lookup: CDR1 SNHLY, CDR2 FYNNEI. The CDR3 spans 15 residues. The ends were cut back, 4 bases at V and 0 bases at J, with 11 bases in the middle.

The chain carries TRBV29-1 and TRBJ2-7, with 9 bases that match TRBD1. Germline CDR1 SQVTM, CDR2 ANQGSEA. Losses at the gene ends were 4 bases for V and 0 bases for J; bases not matched to a gene: 10. CDR3 length: 16 amino acids. CDR3 protein: CSVGNSADRGSYEQYF. The DNA for the CDR3 is TGCAGCGTTGGTAATTCGGCGGACAGGGGCTCCTACGAGCAGTACTTC.

This rearrangement joins TRBV7-9 to TRBJ1-4, with D tentatively TRBD1 (5 bases). Germline V lookup: CDR1 SEHNR, CDR2 FQNEAQ (reference sequence). The CDR3 extends over 16 amino acids. V was pared by 3 bases and J by 2 bases, with 13 bases between. The CDR3 DNA reads TGTGCCAGCAGCTTTGGCAGGGCGAATACTAATGAAAAACTGTTTTTT. Translating it yields CASSFGRANTNEKLFF.

This clone occurred once. This chain connects TRBV28 to TRBJ2-1; D possibly corresponds to TRBD1 (5 bases). The CDR3 is made up of 13 amino acids. The V gene lost 10 bases and the J gene lost 4 bases, with 14 bases spanning the gap. CDR1 and CDR2 from the germline V gene are MDHEN and SYDVKM. CDR3: CAIALDSYNEQFF. DNA for the CDR3: TGTGCCATTGCCCTAGACAGTTACAATGAGCAGTTCTTC.

J is TRBJ2-2 and V is TRBV11-3, with 7 bases that match TRBD1. CDR1 and CDR2 from the germline V gene are SGHNT and YENEEA. After removal of 8 bases from V and 7 bases from J, the junction contained 1 base not matched to a gene. CDR3 length equals 11 residues. This chain's CDR3 is CASGTVGELFF. The DNA for the CDR3 is TGTGCCAGCGGGACAGTCGGGGAGCTGTTTTTT.

The chain carries TRBV7-9 and TRBJ1-1; D remains ambiguous. Germline V gene lookup returns CDR1 SEHNR and CDR2 FQNEAQ (reference sequence). This CDR3 has 14 residues. Trimming left V 1 base short and J 5 bases short, with 11 bases between. This CDR3 reads CASSLDGGSTEAFF. Written as DNA, the CDR3 is TGTGCCAGCAGCTTAGATGGAGGGAGTACTGAAGCTTTCTTT. The variable domain in full, with the rest retrieved from reference TRBV7-9 and TRBJ1-1, is DTGVSQNPRHKITKRGQNVTFRCDPISEHNRLYWYRQTLGQGPEFLTYFQNEAQLEKSRLLSDRFSAERPKGSFSTLEIQRTEQGDSAMYLCASSLDGGSTEAFFGQGTRLTVV.

The CDR3 region has the DNA TGCGCCAGCAGCCGAGAGGGCCGCGGGAGTAACAATGAGCAGTTCTTC. Its protein product is CASSREGRGSNNEQFF. The rearrangement links TRBV4-1 to TRBJ2-1; 7 bases agree with TRBD2. J lost 5 bases, V lost 4 bases, and 11 bases had no gene match. The CDR3 is 16 residues long. Germline V CDR1 and CDR2: MGHRA, YSYEKL.